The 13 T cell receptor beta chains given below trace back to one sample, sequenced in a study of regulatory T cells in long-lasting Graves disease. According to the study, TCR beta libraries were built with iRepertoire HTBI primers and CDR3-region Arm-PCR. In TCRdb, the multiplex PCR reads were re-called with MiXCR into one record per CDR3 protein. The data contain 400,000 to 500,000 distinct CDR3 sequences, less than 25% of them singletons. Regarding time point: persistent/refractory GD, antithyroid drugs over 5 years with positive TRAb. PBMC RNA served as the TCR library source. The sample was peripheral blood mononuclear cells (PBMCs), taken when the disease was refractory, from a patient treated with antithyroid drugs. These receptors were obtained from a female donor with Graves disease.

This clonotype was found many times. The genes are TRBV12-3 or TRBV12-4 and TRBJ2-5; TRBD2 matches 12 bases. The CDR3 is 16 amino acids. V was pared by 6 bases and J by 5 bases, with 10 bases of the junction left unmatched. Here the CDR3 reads CASSLAGLAGEETQYF. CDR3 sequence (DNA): TGTGCCAGCAGCTTGGCGGGACTAGCGGGTGAGGAGACCCAGTACTTC.

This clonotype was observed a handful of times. The CDR3 spells CASSGTGPSGNTGELFF. As DNA, the CDR3 is TGTGCCAGCAGTGGCACCGGACCTAGCGGTAACACCGGGGAGCTGTTTTTT. This chain uses TRBV12-3 or TRBV12-4 with TRBJ2-2; 7 nucleotides line up with TRBD2. The CDR3 extends over 17 amino acids. Trimming at V came to 5 bases and at J to 2 bases, leaving 11 bases not matched to a gene.

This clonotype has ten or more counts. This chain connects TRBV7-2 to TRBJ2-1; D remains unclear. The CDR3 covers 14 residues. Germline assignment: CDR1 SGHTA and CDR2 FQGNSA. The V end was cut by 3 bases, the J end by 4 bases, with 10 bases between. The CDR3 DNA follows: TGTGCCAGCAGCTTTATAGCAGTATACAATGAGCAGTTCTTC. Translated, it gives CASSFIAVYNEQFF.

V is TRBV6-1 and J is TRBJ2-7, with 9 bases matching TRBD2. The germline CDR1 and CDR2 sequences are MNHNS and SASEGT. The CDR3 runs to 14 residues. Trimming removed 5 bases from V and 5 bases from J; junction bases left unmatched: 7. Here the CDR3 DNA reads TGTGCCAGCAGTCCCAGCGGGGGGCCCGACGAGCAGTACTTC. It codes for CASSPSGGPDEQYF.

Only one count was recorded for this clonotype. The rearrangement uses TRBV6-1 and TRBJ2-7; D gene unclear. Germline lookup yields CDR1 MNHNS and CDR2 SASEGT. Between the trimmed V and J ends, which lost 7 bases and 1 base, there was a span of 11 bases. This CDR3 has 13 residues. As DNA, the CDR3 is TGTGCCAGCACCCCCCCCCGTTCCTACGAGCAGTACTTC. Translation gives CASTPPRSYEQYF.

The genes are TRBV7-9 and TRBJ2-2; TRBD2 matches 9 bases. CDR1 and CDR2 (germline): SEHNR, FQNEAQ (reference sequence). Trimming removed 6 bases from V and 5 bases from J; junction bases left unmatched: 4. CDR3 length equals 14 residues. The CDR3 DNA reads TGTGCCAGCAGTGGGACTAGCCAGACCGGGGAGCTGTTTTTT. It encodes CASSGTSQTGELFF.

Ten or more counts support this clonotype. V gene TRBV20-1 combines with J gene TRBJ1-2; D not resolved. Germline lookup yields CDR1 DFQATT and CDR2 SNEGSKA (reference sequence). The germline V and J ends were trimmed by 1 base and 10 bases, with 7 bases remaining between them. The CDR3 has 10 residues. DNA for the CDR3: TGCAGTGCTAGAGCCGTCGCCTACACCTTC. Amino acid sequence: CSARAVAYTF.

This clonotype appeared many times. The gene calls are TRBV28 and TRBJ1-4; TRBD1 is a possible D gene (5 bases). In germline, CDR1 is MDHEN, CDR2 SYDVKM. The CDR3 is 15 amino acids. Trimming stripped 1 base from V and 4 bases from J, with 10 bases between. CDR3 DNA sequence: TGTGCCAGCAGTTTATTGGGGGTGGATAATGAAAAACTGTTTTTT. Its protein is CASSLLGVDNEKLFF.

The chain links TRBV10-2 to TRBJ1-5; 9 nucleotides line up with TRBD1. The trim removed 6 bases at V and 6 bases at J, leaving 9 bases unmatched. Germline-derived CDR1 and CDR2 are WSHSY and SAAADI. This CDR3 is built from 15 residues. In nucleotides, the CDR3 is TGCGCCAGCAGCGAGGGACAGGGCCTGAGTCAGCCCCAGCATTTT. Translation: CASSEGQGLSQPQHF.

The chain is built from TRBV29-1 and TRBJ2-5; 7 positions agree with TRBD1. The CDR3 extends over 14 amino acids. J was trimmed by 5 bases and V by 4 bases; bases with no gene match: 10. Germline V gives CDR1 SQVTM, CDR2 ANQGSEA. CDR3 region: CSVGKGASEETQYF. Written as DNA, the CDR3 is TGCAGCGTTGGAAAGGGGGCTTCGGAGGAGACCCAGTACTTC.

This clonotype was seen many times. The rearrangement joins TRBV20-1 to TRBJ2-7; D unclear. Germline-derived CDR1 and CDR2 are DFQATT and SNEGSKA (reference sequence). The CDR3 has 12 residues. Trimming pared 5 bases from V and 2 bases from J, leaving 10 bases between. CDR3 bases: TGCAGTGCTCAGGACGTAACCTACGAGCAGTACTTC. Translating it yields CSAQDVTYEQYF.

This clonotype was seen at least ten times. This chain's CDR3 is CASSSRERFEAFF. The CDR3 coding sequence is TGTGCCAGCAGTTCCCGGGAGAGGTTCGAAGCTTTCTTT. The chain couples TRBV28 to TRBJ1-1; D call uncertain. Germline loops: CDR1 MDHEN, CDR2 SYDVKM. V was trimmed by 4 bases and J by 8 bases, leaving 14 bases between them. The CDR3 runs 13 residues.

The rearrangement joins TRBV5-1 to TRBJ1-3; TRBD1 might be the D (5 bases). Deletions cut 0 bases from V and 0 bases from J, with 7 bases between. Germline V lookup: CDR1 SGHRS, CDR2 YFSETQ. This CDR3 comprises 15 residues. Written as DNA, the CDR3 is TGCGCCAGCAGCTTGGTGGGGGACTCTGGAAACACCATATATTTT. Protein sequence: CASSLVGDSGNTIYF.